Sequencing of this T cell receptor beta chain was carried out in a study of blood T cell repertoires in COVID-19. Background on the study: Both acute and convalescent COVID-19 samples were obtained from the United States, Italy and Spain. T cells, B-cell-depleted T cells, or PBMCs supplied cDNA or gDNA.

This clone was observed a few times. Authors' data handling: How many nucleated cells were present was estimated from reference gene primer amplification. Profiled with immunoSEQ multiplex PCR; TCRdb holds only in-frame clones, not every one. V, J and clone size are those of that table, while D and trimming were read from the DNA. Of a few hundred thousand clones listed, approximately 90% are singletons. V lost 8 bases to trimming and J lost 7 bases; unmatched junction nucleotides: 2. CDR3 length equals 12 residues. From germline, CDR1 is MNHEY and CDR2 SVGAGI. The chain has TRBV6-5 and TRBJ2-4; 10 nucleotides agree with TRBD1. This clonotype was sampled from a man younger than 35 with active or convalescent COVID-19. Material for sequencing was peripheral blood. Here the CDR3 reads CASLDRGNIQYF. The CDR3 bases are TGTGCCAGCCTGGACAGGGGGAACATTCAGTACTTC.